Below, 16 T cell receptor beta chains from the same sample are listed, as sequenced in a study of blood T cell repertoires in COVID-19. Clones were sequenced by immunoSEQ multiplex PCR, and TCRdb holds only the in-frame ones, with some missing. Among 90,000 to 150,000 clones listed, 79% were seen once. Material for sequencing was peripheral blood. Source of these receptors: a woman of 80 years or more with acute or convalescent COVID-19.

This chain's CDR3 is CASSENRGPHEQYF. The CDR3 DNA is TGTGCCAGCAGTGAAAACAGGGGGCCTCACGAGCAGTACTTC. This chain joins TRBV6-1 and TRBJ2-7, with 9 bases aligning to TRBD1. The CDR3 has 14 residues. CDR1 is MNHNS and CDR2 is SASEGT in the germline V gene. The trim removed 2 bases at V and 5 bases at J, leaving 4 bases unmatched.

The CDR3 sequence: CASSSTGFDGQPQHF. DNA for the CDR3: TGTGCCAGTAGTAGTACAGGGTTTGACGGTCAGCCCCAGCATTTT. The rearrangement links TRBV19 to TRBJ1-5; tentatively, D is TRBD1 (6 bases). V lost 4 bases and J 6 bases, leaving 16 bases between the germline ends. CDR3 length: 15 residues. CDR1 is LNHDA and CDR2 is SQIVND in the germline V gene (reference sequence).

This chain uses TRBV6-2 or TRBV6-3 with TRBJ1-5; D is perhaps TRBD1 (6 bases). V dropped 7 bases and J dropped 0 bases, with 16 bases sitting between them. The CDR3 runs to 16 residues. Germline V CDR1 and CDR2: MNHEY, SVGEGT. DNA of the CDR3: TGTGCCAGCACCCCGAGTAGGGGGTATAGCAATCAGCCCCAGCATTTT. It specifies CASTPSRGYSNQPQHF.

The rearrangement uses TRBV7-2 and TRBJ1-2; 7 nucleotides match TRBD1. From germline, CDR1 is SGHTA and CDR2 FQGNSA. The CDR3 loop spans 13 amino acids. The V and J ends lost 6 bases and 7 bases, in that order; junction bases with no gene match: 8. This CDR3 reads CASSRDSVSGYTF. Written as DNA, the CDR3 is TGTGCCAGCAGTCGGGACAGCGTCAGTGGCTACACCTTC.

This sequence joins TRBV18 and TRBJ2-3; D is uncertain. This CDR3 spans 11 amino acids. V dropped 6 bases and J dropped 6 bases, with 7 bases sitting between them. In germline, CDR1 is KGHSH, CDR2 LQKENI. The CDR3 reads CASSNSDTQYF. DNA of the CDR3: TGTGCCAGCTCCAACAGCGATACGCAGTATTTT. The full variable domain, with the rest looked up from reference TRBV18 and TRBJ2-3, is NAGVMQNPRHLVRRRGQEARLRCSPMKGHSHVYWYRQLPEEGLKFMVYLQKENIIDESGMPKERFSAEFPKEGPSILRIQQVVRGDSAAYFCASSNSDTQYFGPGTRLTVL.

About this clone: This sample includes further DNA sequences coding for the same CDR3. The chain combines TRBV28 with TRBJ2-5; TRBD2 matches at 7 bases. J lost 1 base, V lost 3 bases, and 2 bases had no gene match. Germline CDR1 and CDR2: MDHEN and SYDVKM. The length of the CDR3 is 14 residues. CDR3 loop: CASSLGGSQETQYF. The CDR3, as DNA: TGTGCCAGCAGTTTGGGGGGGTCCCAAGAGACCCAGTACTTC.

This rearrangement joins TRBV7-2 to TRBJ2-3; possible D gene TRBD1, 6 bases. The CDR3 length is 14 residues. The V end lost 5 bases, the J end lost 2 bases, and 11 bases lay between the germline ends. Germline lookup yields CDR1 SGHTA and CDR2 FQGNSA. CDR3 nucleotide sequence: TGTGCCAGCAGCCAGGGGCTAACCACAGATACGCAGTATTTT. It codes for CASSQGLTTDTQYF.

The chain uses TRBV9 and TRBJ2-7, with 7 bases lining up with TRBD1. In germline, CDR1 is SGDLS, CDR2 YYNGEE. The length of the CDR3 is 14 residues. The J segment lost 2 bases and the V segment lost 4 bases, leaving 6 bases of the junction unmatched. The CDR3 bases are TGTGCCAGCAGCCCCACAGGGGCAACCTACGAGCAGTACTTC. As protein: CASSPTGATYEQYF.

The CDR3: CASSVVLGQGASGELFF. CDR3 bases: TGTGCCAGCAGTGTTGTTCTAGGACAGGGGGCTTCCGGGGAGCTGTTTTTT. V gene TRBV2 combines with J gene TRBJ2-2, with 11 bases lining up with TRBD1. This CDR3 contains 17 residues. Germline V gene data show CDR1 as SNHLY and CDR2 as FYNNEI. V shed 4 bases, J shed 6 bases, and the junction held 10 bases outside the gene matches.

The genes are TRBV19 and TRBJ2-1; weak D call: TRBD2 (6 bases). V was cut by 2 bases and J by 10 bases, with 9 bases left in between. Germline V gene lookup returns CDR1 LNHDA and CDR2 SQIVND (reference sequence). CDR3 length: 12 residues. CDR3 in amino acids: CASSILGGEQFF. CDR3 nucleotides: TGTGCCAGTAGTATATTGGGAGGAGAGCAGTTCTTC.

The gene calls are TRBV5-1 and TRBJ2-2; 9 bases fit TRBD1. This CDR3 region has 15 residues. With 0 bases clipped from V and 7 bases from J, the junction kept 4 bases outside the gene matches. Per germline, CDR1 SGHRS and CDR2 YFSETQ. The CDR3 here is CASSLAGQGIGELFF. CDR3 DNA: TGCGCCAGCAGCTTGGCGGGACAGGGTATCGGGGAGCTGTTTTTT.

The J gene is TRBJ1-1, the V gene TRBV6-6; D possibly corresponds to TRBD1 (6 bases). Between the trimmed V and J ends, which lost 5 bases and 5 bases, there was a span of 12 bases. The CDR3 spans 13 residues. The germline V gene encodes CDR1 MNHNY and CDR2 SVGAGI (reference sequence). CDR3 sequence reads: CASSRSTGTEAFF. The DNA for the CDR3 is TGTGCCAGCAGTCGATCCACAGGGACTGAAGCTTTCTTT.

This clone has a handful of counts. The chain uses TRBV28 and TRBJ2-4; D unresolved. V lost 5 bases, J lost 8 bases, and 13 bases lay in between. The CDR3 has 13 residues. From germline, CDR1 is MDHEN and CDR2 SYDVKM. The CDR3 nucleotides are TGTGCCAGCAGTCCCCCGGCTGAGGACATTCAGTACTTC. Residues: CASSPPAEDIQYF.

J is TRBJ2-3 and V is TRBV28; TRBD2 might be the D (6 bases). Trimming cost V 3 bases and J 2 bases, with 15 bases left between them. CDR1 is MDHEN, CDR2 SYDVKM, per germline. The length of the CDR3 is 16 residues. The CDR3 DNA follows: TGTGCCAGCAGTTTTGCCCGACTAGGTTTCACAGATACGCAGTATTTT. Protein product: CASSFARLGFTDTQYF.

The genes are TRBV5-1 and TRBJ2-1; 12 positions match TRBD2. V shed 0 bases, J shed 4 bases, and the junction held 2 bases outside the gene matches. Germline CDR1 and CDR2: SGHRS and YFSETQ. The CDR3 is made up of 16 amino acids. CDR3 coding DNA: TGCGCCAGCAGCTTGGCGGGGACTAGCGGGTACAATGAGCAGTTCTTC. This gives the protein CASSLAGTSGYNEQFF.

Here the CDR3 reads CASSYLLSSGNTIYF. DNA of the CDR3: TGTGCCAGCAGTTACCTATTAAGCTCTGGAAACACCATATATTTT. The chain joins TRBV6-6 to TRBJ1-3, with unresolved D. Germline lookup yields CDR1 MNHNY and CDR2 SVGAGI (reference sequence). The V gene lost 2 bases and the J gene lost 0 bases, with 8 bases spanning the gap. This CDR3 has 15 residues.